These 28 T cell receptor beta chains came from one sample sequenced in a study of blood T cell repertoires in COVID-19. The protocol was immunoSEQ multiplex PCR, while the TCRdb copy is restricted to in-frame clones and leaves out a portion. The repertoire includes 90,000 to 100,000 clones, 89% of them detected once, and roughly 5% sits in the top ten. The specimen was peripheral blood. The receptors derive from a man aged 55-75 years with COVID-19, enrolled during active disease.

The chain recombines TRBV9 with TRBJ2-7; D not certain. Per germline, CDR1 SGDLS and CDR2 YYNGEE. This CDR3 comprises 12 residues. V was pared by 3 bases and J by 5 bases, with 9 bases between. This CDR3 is CASSGFSNEQYF. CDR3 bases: TGTGCCAGCAGCGGATTTAGCAACGAGCAGTACTTC.

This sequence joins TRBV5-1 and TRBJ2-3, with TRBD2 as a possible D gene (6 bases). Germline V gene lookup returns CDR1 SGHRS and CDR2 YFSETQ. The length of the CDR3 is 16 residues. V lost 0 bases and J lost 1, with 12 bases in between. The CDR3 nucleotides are TGCGCCAGCAGCTTGGGGAGGGGTGAAGGCACAGATACGCAGTATTTT. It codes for CASSLGRGEGTDTQYF.

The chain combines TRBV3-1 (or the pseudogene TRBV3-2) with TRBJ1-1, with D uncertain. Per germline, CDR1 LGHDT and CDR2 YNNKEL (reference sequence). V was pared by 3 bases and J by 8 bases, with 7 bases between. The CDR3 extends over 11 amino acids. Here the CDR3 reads CASSHRGEAFF. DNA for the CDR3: TGTGCCAGCAGCCATAGAGGGGAAGCTTTCTTT.

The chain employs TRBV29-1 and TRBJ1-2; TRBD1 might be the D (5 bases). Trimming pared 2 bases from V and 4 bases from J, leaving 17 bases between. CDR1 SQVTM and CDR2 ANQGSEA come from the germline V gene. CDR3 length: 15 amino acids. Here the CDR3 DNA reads TGCAGCGTTGAATTAGGGCAGGGCTTCCTCTATGGCTACACCTTC. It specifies CSVELGQGFLYGYTF.

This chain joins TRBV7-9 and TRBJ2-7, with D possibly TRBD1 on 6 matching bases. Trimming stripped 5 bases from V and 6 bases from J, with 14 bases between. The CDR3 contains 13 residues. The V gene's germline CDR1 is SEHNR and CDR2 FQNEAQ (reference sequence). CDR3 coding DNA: TGTGCCAGCAGCACCAGGACAGTTGGCGAGCAGTACTTC. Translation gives CASSTRTVGEQYF.

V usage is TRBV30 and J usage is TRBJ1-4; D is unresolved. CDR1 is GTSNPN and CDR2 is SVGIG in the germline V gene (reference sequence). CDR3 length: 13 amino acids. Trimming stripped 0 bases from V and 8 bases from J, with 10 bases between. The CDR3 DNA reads TGTGCCTGGAGTGTTAGGCACGGGGAAAAACTGTTTTTT. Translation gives CAWSVRHGEKLFF. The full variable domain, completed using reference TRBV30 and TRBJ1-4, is SQTIHQWPATLVQPVGSPLSLECTVEGTSNPNLYWYRQAAGRGLQLLFYSVGIGQISSEVPQNLSASRPQDRQFILSSKKLLLSDSGFYLCAWSVRHGEKLFFGSGTQLSVL.

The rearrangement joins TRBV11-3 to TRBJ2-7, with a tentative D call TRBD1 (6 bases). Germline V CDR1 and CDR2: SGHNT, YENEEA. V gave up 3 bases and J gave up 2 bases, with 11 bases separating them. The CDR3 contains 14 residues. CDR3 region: CASSLTRGTYEQYF. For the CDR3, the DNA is TGTGCCAGCAGCTTGACAAGGGGGACCTACGAGCAGTACTTC. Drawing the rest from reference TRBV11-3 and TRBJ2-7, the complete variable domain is EAGVVQSPRYKIIEKKQPVAFWCNPISGHNTLYWYLQNLGQGPELLIRYENEEAVDDSQLPKDRFSAERLKGVDSTLKIQPAELGDSAVYLCASSLTRGTYEQYFGPGTRLTVT.

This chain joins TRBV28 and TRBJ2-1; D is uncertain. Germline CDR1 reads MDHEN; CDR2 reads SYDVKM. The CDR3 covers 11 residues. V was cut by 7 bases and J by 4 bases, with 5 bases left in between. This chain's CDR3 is CASTKYNEQFF. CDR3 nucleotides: TGTGCCAGCACCAAATACAATGAGCAGTTCTTC.

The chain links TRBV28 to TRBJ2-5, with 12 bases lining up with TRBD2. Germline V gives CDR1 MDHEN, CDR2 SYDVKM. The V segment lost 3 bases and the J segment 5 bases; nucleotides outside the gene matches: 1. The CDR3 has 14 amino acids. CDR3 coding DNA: TGTGCCAGCAGTTTGCTAGCGGGAGGGGAGACCCAGTACTTC. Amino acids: CASSLLAGGETQYF.

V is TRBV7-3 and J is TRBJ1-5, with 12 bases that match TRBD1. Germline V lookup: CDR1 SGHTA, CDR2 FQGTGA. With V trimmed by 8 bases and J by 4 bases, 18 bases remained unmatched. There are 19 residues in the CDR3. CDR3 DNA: TGTGCCAGCCTCTCCGGGACAGGGGGCTTGCCTTTGTGTAATCAGCCCCAGCATTTT. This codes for CASLSGTGGLPLCNQPQHF.

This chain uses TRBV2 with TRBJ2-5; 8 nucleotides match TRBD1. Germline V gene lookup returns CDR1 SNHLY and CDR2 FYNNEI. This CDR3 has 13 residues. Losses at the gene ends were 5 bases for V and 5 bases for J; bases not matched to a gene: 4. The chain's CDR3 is CASSRQGRETQYF. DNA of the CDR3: TGTGCCAGCAGTAGACAGGGGCGTGAGACCCAGTACTTC.

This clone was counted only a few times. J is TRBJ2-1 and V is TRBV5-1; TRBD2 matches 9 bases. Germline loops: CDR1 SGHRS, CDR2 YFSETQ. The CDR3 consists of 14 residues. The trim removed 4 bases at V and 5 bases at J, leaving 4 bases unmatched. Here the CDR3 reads CASSTGLAHNEQFF. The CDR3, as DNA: TGCGCCAGCAGCACCGGACTAGCGCACAATGAGCAGTTCTTC. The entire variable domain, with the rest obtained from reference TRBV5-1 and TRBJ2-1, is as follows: KAGVTQTPRYLIKTRGQQVTLSCSPISGHRSVSWYQQTPGQGLQFLFEYFSETQRNKGNFPGRFSGRQFSNSRSEMNVSTLELGDSALYLCASSTGLAHNEQFFGPGTRLTVL.

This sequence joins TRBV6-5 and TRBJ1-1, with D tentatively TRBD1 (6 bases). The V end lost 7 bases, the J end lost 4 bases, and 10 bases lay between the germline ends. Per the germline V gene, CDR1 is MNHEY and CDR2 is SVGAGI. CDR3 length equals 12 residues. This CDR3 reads CASTQGGTEAFF. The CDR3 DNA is TGTGCCAGCACCCAAGGGGGCACTGAAGCTTTCTTT.

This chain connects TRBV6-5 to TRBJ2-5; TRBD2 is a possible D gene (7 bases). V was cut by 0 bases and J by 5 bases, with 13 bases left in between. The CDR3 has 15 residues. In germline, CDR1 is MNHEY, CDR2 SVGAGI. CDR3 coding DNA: TGTGCCAGCAGTTACTCGGGGAAGGGGGGGGAGACCCAGTACTTC. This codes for CASSYSGKGGETQYF.

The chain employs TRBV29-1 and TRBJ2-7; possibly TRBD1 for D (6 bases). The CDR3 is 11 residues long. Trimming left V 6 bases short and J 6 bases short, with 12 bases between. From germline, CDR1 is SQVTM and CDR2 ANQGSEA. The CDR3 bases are TGCAGCGTGAAAACAGGGATCGAGCAGTACTTC. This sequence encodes CSVKTGIEQYF.

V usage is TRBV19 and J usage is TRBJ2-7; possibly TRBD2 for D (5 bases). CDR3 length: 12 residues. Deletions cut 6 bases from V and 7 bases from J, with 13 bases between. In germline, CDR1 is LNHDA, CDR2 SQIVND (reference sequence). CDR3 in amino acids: CASRPVTGEQYF. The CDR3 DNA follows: TGTGCCAGTAGACCAGTGACGGGAGAGCAGTACTTC.

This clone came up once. The CDR3 spells CASSMSYGEQFF. CDR3 DNA sequence: TGTGCCAGCAGCATGAGCTACGGTGAGCAGTTCTTC. V usage is TRBV7-9 and J usage is TRBJ2-1; D remains unclear. The CDR3 runs 12 residues. V was shortened by 5 bases and J by 9 bases, with 11 bases between the two germline ends. Germline V CDR1 and CDR2: SEHNR, FQNEAQ (reference sequence).

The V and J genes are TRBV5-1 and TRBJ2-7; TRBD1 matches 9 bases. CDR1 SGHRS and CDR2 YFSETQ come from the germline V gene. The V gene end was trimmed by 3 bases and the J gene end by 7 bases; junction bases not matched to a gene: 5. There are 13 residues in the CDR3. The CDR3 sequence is CASSWGQGGEQYF. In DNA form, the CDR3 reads TGCGCCAGCAGCTGGGGACAGGGAGGGGAGCAGTACTTC.

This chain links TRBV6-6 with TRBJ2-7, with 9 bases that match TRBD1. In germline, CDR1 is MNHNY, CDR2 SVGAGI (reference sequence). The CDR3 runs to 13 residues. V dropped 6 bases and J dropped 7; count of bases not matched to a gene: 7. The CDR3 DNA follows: TGTGCCAGCAGAGGGACAGGGACGGGGGAGCAGTACTTC. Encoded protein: CASRGTGTGEQYF.

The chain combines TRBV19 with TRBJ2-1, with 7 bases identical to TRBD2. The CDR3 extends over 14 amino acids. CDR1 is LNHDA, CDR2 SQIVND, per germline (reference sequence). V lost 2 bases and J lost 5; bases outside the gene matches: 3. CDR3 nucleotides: TGTGCCAGTAGTATATGGCGGGAGAACAATGAGCAGTTCTTC. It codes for CASSIWRENNEQFF.

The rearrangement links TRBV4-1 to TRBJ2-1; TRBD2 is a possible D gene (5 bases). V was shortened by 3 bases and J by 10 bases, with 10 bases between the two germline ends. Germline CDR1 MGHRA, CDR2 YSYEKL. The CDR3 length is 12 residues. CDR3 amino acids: CASSQGTGEQFF. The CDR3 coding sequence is TGCGCCAGCAGCCAGGGAACGGGAGAGCAGTTCTTC.

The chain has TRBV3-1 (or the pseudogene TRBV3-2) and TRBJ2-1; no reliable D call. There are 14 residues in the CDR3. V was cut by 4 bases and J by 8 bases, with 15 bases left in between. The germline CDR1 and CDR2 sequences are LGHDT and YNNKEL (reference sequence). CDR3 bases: TGTGCCAGCAGCCTTAACCCGGGTGGCGATGAGCAGTTCTTC. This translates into CASSLNPGGDEQFF.

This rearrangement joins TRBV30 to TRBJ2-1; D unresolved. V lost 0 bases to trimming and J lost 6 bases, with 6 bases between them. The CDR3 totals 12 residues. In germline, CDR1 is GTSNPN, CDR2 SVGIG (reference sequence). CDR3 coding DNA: TGTGCCTGGAGTGTGCTACCCAATGAGCAGTTCTTC. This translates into CAWSVLPNEQFF.

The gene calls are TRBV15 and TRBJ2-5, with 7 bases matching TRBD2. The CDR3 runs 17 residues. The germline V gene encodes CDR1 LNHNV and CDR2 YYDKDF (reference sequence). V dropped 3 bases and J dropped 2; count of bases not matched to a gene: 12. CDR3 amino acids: CATSRLILAREQETQYF. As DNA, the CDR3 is TGTGCCACCAGCAGGCTCATACTAGCGAGAGAACAAGAGACCCAGTACTTC.

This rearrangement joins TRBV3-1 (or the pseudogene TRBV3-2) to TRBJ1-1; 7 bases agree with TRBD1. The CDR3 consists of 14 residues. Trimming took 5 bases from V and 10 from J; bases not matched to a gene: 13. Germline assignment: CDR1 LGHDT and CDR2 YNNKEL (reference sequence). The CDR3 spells CASSERALQGGAFF. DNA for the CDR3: TGTGCCAGCAGCGAAAGGGCCCTTCAGGGGGGAGCTTTCTTT.

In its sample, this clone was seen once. For the CDR3, the DNA is TGCAGCGGATTCGGGACTGCTAACTATGGCTACACCTTC. It codes for CSGFGTANYGYTF. The rearrangement uses TRBV29-1 and TRBJ1-2, with a possible D match to TRBD1 (5 bases). The ends were cut back, 7 bases at V and 0 bases at J, with 12 bases in the middle. The germline V gene has CDR1 SQVTM and CDR2 ANQGSEA. This CDR3 comprises 13 residues.

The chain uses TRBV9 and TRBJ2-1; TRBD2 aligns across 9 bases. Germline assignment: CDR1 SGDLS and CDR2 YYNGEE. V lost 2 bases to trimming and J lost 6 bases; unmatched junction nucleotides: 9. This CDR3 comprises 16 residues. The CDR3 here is CASSVLAGYPSNEQFF. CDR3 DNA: TGTGCCAGCAGCGTTCTAGCGGGATATCCATCCAATGAGCAGTTCTTC.

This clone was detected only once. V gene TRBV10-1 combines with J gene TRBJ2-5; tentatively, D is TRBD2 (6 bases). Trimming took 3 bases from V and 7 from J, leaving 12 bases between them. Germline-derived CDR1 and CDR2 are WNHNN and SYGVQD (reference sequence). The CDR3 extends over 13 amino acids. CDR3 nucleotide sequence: TGCGCCAGCAGTGAAACGGGAGTGGCGACCCAGTACTTC. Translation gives CASSETGVATQYF.